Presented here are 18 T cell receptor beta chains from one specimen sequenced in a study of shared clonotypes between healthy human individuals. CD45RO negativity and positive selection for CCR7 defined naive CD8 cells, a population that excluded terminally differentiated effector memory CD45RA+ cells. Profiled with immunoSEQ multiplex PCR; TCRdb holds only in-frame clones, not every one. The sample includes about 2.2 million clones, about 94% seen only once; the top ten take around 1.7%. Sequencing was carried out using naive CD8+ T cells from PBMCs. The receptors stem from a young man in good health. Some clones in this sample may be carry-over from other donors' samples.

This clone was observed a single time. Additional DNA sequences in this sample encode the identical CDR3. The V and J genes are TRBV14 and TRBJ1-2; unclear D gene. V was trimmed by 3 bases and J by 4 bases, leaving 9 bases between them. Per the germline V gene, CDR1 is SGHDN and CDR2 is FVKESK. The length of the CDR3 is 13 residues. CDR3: CASSQGGFYGYTF. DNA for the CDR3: TGTGCCAGCAGCCAGGGCGGCTTCTATGGCTACACCTTC. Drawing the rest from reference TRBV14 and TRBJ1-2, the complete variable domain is EAGVTQFPSHSVIEKGQTVTLRCDPISGHDNLYWYRRVMGKEIKFLLHFVKESKQDESGMPNNRFLAERTGGTYSTLKVQPAELEDSGVYFCASSQGGFYGYTFGSGTRLTVV.

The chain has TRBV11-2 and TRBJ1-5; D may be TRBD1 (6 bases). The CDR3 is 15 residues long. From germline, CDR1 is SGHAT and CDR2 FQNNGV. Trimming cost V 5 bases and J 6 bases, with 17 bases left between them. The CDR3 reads CASSAQGGRGQPQHF. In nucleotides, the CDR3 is TGTGCCAGCAGCGCTCAAGGGGGGAGAGGTCAGCCCCAGCATTTT.

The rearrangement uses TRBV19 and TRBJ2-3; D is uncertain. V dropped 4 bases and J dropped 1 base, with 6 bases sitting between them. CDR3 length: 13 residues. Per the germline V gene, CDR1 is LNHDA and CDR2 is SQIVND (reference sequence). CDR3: CASSTFGTDTQYF. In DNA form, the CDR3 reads TGTGCCAGTAGTACCTTTGGCACAGATACGCAGTATTTT.

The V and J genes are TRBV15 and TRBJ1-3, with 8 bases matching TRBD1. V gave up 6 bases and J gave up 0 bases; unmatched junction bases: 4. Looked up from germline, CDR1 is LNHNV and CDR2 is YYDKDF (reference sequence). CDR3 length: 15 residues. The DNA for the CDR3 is TGTGCCACCAGGGAAGGACAGGGCTCTGGAAACACCATATATTTT. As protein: CATREGQGSGNTIYF.

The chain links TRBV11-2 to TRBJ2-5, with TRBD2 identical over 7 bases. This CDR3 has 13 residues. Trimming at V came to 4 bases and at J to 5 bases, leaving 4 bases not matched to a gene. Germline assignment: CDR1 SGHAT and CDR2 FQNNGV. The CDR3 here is CASSSREEETQYF. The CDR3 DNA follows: TGTGCCAGCAGCTCCCGGGAGGAGGAGACCCAGTACTTC.

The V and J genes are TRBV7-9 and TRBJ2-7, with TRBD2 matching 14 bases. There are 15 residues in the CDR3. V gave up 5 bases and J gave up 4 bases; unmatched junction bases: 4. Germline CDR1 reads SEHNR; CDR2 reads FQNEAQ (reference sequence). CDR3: CASSQRLAGGYEQYF. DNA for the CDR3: TGTGCCAGCAGCCAACGACTAGCGGGAGGGTACGAGCAGTACTTC.

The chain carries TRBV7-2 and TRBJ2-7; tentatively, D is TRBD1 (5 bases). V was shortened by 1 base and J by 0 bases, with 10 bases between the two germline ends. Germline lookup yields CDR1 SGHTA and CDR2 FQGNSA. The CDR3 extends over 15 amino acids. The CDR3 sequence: CASSLVQGSSYEQYF. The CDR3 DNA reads TGTGCCAGCAGCTTAGTCCAGGGTAGCTCCTACGAGCAGTACTTC.

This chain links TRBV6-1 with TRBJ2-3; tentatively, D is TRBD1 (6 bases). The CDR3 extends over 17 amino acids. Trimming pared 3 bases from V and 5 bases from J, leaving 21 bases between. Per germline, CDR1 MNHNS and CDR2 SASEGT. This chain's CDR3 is CASSDPPVWGLGDTQYF. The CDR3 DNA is TGTGCCAGCAGTGACCCACCCGTGTGGGGGCTTGGAGATACGCAGTATTTT.

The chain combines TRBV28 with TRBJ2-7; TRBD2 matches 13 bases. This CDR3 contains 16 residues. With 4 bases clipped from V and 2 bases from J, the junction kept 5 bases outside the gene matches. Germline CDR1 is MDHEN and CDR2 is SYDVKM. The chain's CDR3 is CASSSRGTSGTYEQYF. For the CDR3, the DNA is TGTGCCAGCAGTTCGCGGGGGACTAGCGGGACCTACGAGCAGTACTTC.

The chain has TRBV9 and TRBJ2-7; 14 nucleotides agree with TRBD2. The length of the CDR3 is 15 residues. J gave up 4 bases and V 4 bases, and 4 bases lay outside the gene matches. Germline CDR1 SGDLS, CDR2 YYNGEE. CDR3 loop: CASSLGLAGGYEQYF. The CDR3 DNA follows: TGTGCCAGCAGCCTTGGACTAGCGGGAGGATACGAGCAGTACTTC.

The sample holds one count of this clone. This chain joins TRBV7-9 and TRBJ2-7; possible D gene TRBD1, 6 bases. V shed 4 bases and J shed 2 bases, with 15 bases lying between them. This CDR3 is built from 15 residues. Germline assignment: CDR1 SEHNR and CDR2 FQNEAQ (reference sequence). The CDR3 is CASSSMGAGPYEQYF. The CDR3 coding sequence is TGTGCCAGCAGCTCGATGGGGGCAGGCCCCTACGAGCAGTACTTC. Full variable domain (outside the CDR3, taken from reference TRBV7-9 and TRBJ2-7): DTGVSQNPRHKITKRGQNVTFRCDPISEHNRLYWYRQTLGQGPEFLTYFQNEAQLEKSRLLSDRFSAERPKGSFSTLEIQRTEQGDSAMYLCASSSMGAGPYEQYFGPGTRLTVT.

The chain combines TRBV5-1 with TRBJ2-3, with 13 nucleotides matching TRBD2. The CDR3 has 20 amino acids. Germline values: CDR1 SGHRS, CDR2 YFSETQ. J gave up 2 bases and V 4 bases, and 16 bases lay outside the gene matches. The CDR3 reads CASSPGTSGTGEKLTDTQYF. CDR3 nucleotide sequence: TGCGCCAGCAGCCCCGGGACTAGCGGGACGGGGGAGAAACTCACAGATACGCAGTATTTT.

The CDR3 nucleotides are TGTGCCAGCAGCCGAAGGTCACAGGGGGAAACTGAAGCTTTCTTT. This translates into CASSRRSQGETEAFF. J is TRBJ1-1 and V is TRBV4-2; 8 positions agree with TRBD1. Germline CDR1 LGHNA, CDR2 YNFKEQ. Trimming cost V 4 bases and J 5 bases; bases outside gene matches: 9. The CDR3 spans 15 residues.

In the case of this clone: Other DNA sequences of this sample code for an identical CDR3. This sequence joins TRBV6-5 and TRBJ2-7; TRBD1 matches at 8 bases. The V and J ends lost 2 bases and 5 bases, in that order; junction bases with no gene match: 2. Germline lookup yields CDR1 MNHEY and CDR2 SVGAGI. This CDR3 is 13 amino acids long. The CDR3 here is CASSYGTGDEQYF. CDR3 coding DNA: TGTGCCAGCAGTTACGGGACAGGCGACGAGCAGTACTTC.

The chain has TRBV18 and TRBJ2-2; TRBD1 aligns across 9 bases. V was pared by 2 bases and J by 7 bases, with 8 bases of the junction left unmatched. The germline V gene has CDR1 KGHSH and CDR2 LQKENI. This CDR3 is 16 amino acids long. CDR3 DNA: TGTGCCAGCTCACCAAACAGGGGGCTGTCTGTCGGGGAGCTGTTTTTT. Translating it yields CASSPNRGLSVGELFF.

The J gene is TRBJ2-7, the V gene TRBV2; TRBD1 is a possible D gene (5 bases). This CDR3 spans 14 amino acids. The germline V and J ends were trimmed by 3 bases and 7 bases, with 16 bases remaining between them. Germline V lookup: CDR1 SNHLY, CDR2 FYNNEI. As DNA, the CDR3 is TGTGCCAGCAGTGATCAGCGACAGACTTTTGAGCAGTACTTC. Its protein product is CASSDQRQTFEQYF.

The CDR3 region has the DNA TGCAGCGTTCAGGGGCCCTCCTACAATGAGCAGTTCTTC. Protein product: CSVQGPSYNEQFF. V and J are TRBV29-1 and TRBJ2-1; tentatively, D is TRBD1 (6 bases). CDR3 length: 13 residues. The V and J ends lost 5 bases and 0 bases respectively, with 8 bases between them. Germline assignment: CDR1 SQVTM and CDR2 ANQGSEA.

CDR3 loop: CASNLKGGSNEKLFF. In nucleotides, the CDR3 is TGTGCCAGCAACCTAAAAGGGGGCTCTAATGAAAAACTGTTTTTT. The chain employs TRBV27 and TRBJ1-4, with 7 bases aligning to TRBD1. CDR1 MNHEY and CDR2 SMNVEV come from the germline V gene (reference sequence). J gave up 3 bases and V 7 bases, and 8 bases lay outside the gene matches. CDR3 length: 15 residues.